This T cell receptor beta chain stems from a study of cytomegalovirus exposure and HLA in healthy donors. Study observations and caveats: Later, TCR association rates were found to vary by HLA locus, highest for DRB1 and lowest for HLA-C.

The PCR made use of 60 Vbeta and 13 Jbeta primers. The protocol was immunoSEQ multiplex PCR, while the TCRdb copy is restricted to in-frame clones and leaves out a portion. The sample carries around 60,000 clones, over 60% recorded once. The germline V gene has CDR1 SNHLY and CDR2 FYNNEI. Trimming took off 9 bases at V and 4 bases at J, with 21 bases between the two ends. CDR3 length equals 15 residues. Note on this clone: Its antigen is as yet unknown.

The chain is built from TRBV2 and TRBJ1-1; unclear D gene. This sequence was found in a man between 50 and 59 years old in good health and CMV-seropositive. The specimen was PBMCs. DNA of the CDR3: TGTGCCAGTGAGAGGTTGGACTTCCTCTTCACTGAAGCTTTCTTT. Translating gives CASERLDFLFTEAFF.